The 30 T cell receptor beta chains below come from one sample, sequenced in a study of T cell responses to AZD1222 COVID-19 vaccine (dated by TCRdb to the early 2020s). Libraries were prepared through the immunoSEQ multiplex PCR assay. TCRdb provides this immuneACCESS table in a form limited to in-frame rearrangements. Some clones are lacking; in checked studies, under half of them reflect an unresolved V gene, and why the rest are absent is not known. In this sample the table shows under 150,000 clones, around 91% of which occur a single time. The ten largest clones represent 9% to 9.5% of the sample. What the time point label conveys for this sample: about 28 days (+/-7) after the second vaccine dose. This specimen consisted of peripheral blood, obtained 28 days after the second AZD1222 dose. These receptor sequences come from an adult who received the AZD1222 COVID-19 vaccine.

This sequence joins TRBV19 and TRBJ2-1; TRBD2 agrees at 15 bases. CDR1 is LNHDA and CDR2 is SQIVND in the germline V gene (reference sequence). V gave up 4 bases and J gave up 8 bases; unmatched junction bases: 9. This CDR3 is 17 amino acids long. The CDR3 loop is CASSTGGTSGRFDEQFF. Here the CDR3 DNA reads TGTGCCAGTAGTACAGGGGGGACTAGCGGGAGGTTCGATGAGCAGTTCTTC.

The J gene is TRBJ1-2, the V gene TRBV4-1, with D possibly matching TRBD1 (5 bases). CDR3 length equals 15 residues. V dropped 1 base and J dropped 2 bases, with 11 bases sitting between them. The germline gives CDR1 MGHRA, CDR2 YSYEKL. Here the CDR3 reads CASSQVGQGNYGYTF. The DNA for the CDR3 is TGCGCCAGCAGCCAAGTAGGTCAGGGAAACTATGGCTACACCTTC.

The rearrangement joins TRBV27 to TRBJ1-5; D is ambiguous. The V end lost 4 bases, the J end lost 4 bases, and 5 bases lay between the germline ends. The CDR3 extends over 12 amino acids. The germline gives CDR1 MNHEY, CDR2 SMNVEV (reference sequence). In nucleotides, the CDR3 is TGTGCCAGCAGTTCCTATAATCAGCCCCAGCATTTT. Encoded protein: CASSSYNQPQHF.

V is TRBV18 and J is TRBJ1-3; 8 bases are a match to TRBD1. Germline loops: CDR1 KGHSH, CDR2 LQKENI. CDR3 size: 16 residues. J was trimmed by 2 bases and V by 3 bases; bases with no gene match: 6. This CDR3 is CASSPTHRGAGNTIYF. CDR3 coding DNA: TGTGCCAGCTCACCCACCCACAGGGGGGCTGGAAACACCATATATTTT.

The chain carries TRBV5-1 and TRBJ1-3; D remains unclear. Looked up from germline, CDR1 is SGHRS and CDR2 is YFSETQ. This CDR3 has 14 residues. V was shortened by 5 bases and J by 1 base, with 10 bases between the two germline ends. The CDR3 here is CASSSSGSGNTIYF. In nucleotides, the CDR3 is TGCGCCAGCAGTTCCTCGGGGTCTGGAAACACCATATATTTT.

V gene TRBV27 combines with J gene TRBJ2-7; tentative D call: TRBD1 (6 bases). Trimming took 5 bases from V and 7 from J, leaving 18 bases between them. CDR1 is MNHEY, CDR2 SMNVEV, per germline (reference sequence). The CDR3 runs 14 residues. The CDR3 is CASSIIARGGEQYF. The CDR3 bases are TGTGCCAGCAGTATAATAGCCAGGGGTGGTGAGCAGTACTTC.

The chain recombines TRBV14 with TRBJ1-5, with a tentative D call TRBD1 (6 bases). The V gene lost 1 base and the J gene lost 7 bases, with 8 bases spanning the gap. The CDR3 runs to 13 residues. Germline values: CDR1 SGHDN, CDR2 FVKESK. CDR3 sequence reads: CASSQAQGQPQHF. DNA of the CDR3: TGTGCCAGCAGCCAAGCACAGGGCCAGCCCCAGCATTTT.

J is TRBJ1-1 and V is TRBV5-1; D is possibly TRBD1 (5 bases). CDR1 is SGHRS, CDR2 YFSETQ, per germline. The V gene lost 3 bases and the J gene lost 7 bases, with 19 bases spanning the gap. This CDR3 has 15 residues. CDR3 DNA sequence: TGCGCCAGCAGCTCGGCCGCGGGGACGCCTAATGAAGCTTTCTTT. Translation gives CASSSAAGTPNEAFF. Complete variable domain (other parts from reference TRBV5-1 and TRBJ1-1): KAGVTQTPRYLIKTRGQQVTLSCSPISGHRSVSWYQQTPGQGLQFLFEYFSETQRNKGNFPGRFSGRQFSNSRSEMNVSTLELGDSALYLCASSSAAGTPNEAFFGQGTRLTVV.

The V and J genes are TRBV7-9 and TRBJ1-3; D perhaps matches TRBD1 (5 bases). Germline V gives CDR1 SEHNR, CDR2 FQNEAQ (reference sequence). The CDR3 contains 19 residues. V was pared by 2 bases and J by 1 base, with 21 bases between. CDR3 DNA: TGTGCCAGCAGCTTAATACATCGTTCTGGGGGATCTTCTGGAAACACCATATATTTT. Translation: CASSLIHRSGGSSGNTIYF. Based on the CDR3 plus reference TRBV7-9 and TRBJ1-3, the full variable domain is DTGVSQNPRHKITKRGQNVTFRCDPISEHNRLYWYRQTLGQGPEFLTYFQNEAQLEKSRLLSDRFSAERPKGSFSTLEIQRTEQGDSAMYLCASSLIHRSGGSSGNTIYFGEGSWLTVV.

J is TRBJ2-2 and V is TRBV19; D remains unclear. The CDR3 loop spans 14 amino acids. V lost 3 bases to trimming and J lost 6 bases, with 11 bases between them. Looked up from germline, CDR1 is LNHDA and CDR2 is SQIVND (reference sequence). The CDR3 region is CASSITDIAGELFF. The CDR3 DNA reads TGTGCCAGTAGTATTACCGACATTGCCGGGGAGCTGTTTTTT.

The V gene is TRBV19, the J gene TRBJ1-1, with TRBD1 matching 7 bases. The ends lost 3 bases at V and 0 bases at J; junction bases unmatched: 10. CDR3 length: 17 amino acids. Germline assignment: CDR1 LNHDA and CDR2 SQIVND (reference sequence). The CDR3 here is CASSMLGQARMNTEAFF. CDR3 bases: TGTGCCAGTAGTATGCTCGGACAGGCCAGAATGAACACTGAAGCTTTCTTT.

The chain combines TRBV6-5 with TRBJ1-3; no firm D call. The CDR3 spans 13 residues. V was shortened by 7 bases and J by 2 bases, with 9 bases between the two germline ends. CDR1 is MNHEY, CDR2 SVGAGI, per germline. CDR3 nucleotides: TGTGCCAGCACACCCAGCCCTGGAAACACCATATATTTT. Its protein product is CASTPSPGNTIYF.

The chain is built from TRBV5-1 and TRBJ2-7; D tentatively fits TRBD1 or TRBD2 (6 bases each). With 4 bases removed from V and 0 bases from J, the gap between germline ends came to 14 bases. From germline, CDR1 is SGHRS and CDR2 YFSETQ. The CDR3 contains 15 residues. CDR3 in DNA: TGCGCCAGCAGCCCCACGGGGGCTGACTCCTACGAGCAGTACTTC. This codes for CASSPTGADSYEQYF.

The V gene is TRBV28, the J gene TRBJ2-3; the D gene is possibly TRBD2 (5 bases). Germline loops: CDR1 MDHEN, CDR2 SYDVKM. V was shortened by 3 bases and J by 6 bases, with 13 bases between the two germline ends. The length of the CDR3 is 14 residues. The CDR3, as DNA: TGTGCCAGCAGTTTGAGCGGAGAGGCGGATACGCAGTATTTT. Translating gives CASSLSGEADTQYF. The complete variable domain, with remaining parts taken from reference TRBV28 and TRBJ2-3, reads DVKVTQSSRYLVKRTGEKVFLECVQDMDHENMFWYRQDPGLGLRLIYFSYDVKMKEKGDIPEGYSVSREKKERFSLILESASTNQTSMYLCASSLSGEADTQYFGPGTRLTVL.

The gene calls are TRBV7-3 and TRBJ1-6; the match to TRBD1 covers 7 bases. With 5 bases clipped from V and 6 bases from J, the junction kept 7 bases outside the gene matches. The length of the CDR3 is 15 residues. Germline-derived CDR1 and CDR2 are SGHTA and FQGTGA. CDR3 sequence (DNA): TGTGCCAGCAGCCGCGACAGGGCTGGTAATTCACCCCTCCACTTT. It translates to CASSRDRAGNSPLHF.

This chain joins TRBV7-9 and TRBJ1-1; tentatively, D is TRBD1 (6 bases). Per the germline V gene, CDR1 is SEHNR and CDR2 is FQNEAQ (reference sequence). Trimming pared 5 bases from V and 1 base from J, leaving 11 bases between. The CDR3 sequence is 14 residues long. The CDR3 loop reads CASSRGAGNTEAFF. The CDR3, as DNA: TGTGCCAGCAGCCGGGGGGCAGGGAACACTGAAGCTTTCTTT.

This clone was seen more than once but under ten times. The chain employs TRBV19 and TRBJ1-2; 10 nucleotides align to TRBD1. J was trimmed by 4 bases and V by 6 bases; bases with no gene match: 8. The germline V gene encodes CDR1 LNHDA and CDR2 SQIVND (reference sequence). This CDR3 contains 15 residues. DNA of the CDR3: TGTGCCAGTAGAGGGACAGGGGATTATCCCTATGGCTACACCTTC. Residues: CASRGTGDYPYGYTF.

The chain is built from TRBV5-1 and TRBJ1-3; 8 positions agree with TRBD1. The ends lost 0 bases at V and 3 bases at J; junction bases unmatched: 8. CDR3 size: 17 residues. Germline lookup yields CDR1 SGHRS and CDR2 YFSETQ. Here the CDR3 reads CASSLGRTGLDGNTIYF. The CDR3 DNA sequence: TGCGCCAGCAGCTTGGGCCGGACAGGGCTAGATGGAAACACCATATATTTT.

This clone was counted a few times. The chain couples TRBV12-3 or TRBV12-4 to TRBJ1-2; 7 nucleotides agree with TRBD1. Trimming removed 5 bases from V and 6 bases from J; junction bases left unmatched: 6. The CDR3 has 13 amino acids. DNA for the CDR3: TGTGCCAGCAGTAAGACAGGGTCCGATGGCTACACCTTC. It is translated as CASSKTGSDGYTF.

V gene TRBV3-1 (or the pseudogene TRBV3-2) combines with J gene TRBJ1-1; D uncertain. Trimming pared 4 bases from V and 7 bases from J, leaving 7 bases between. Germline loops: CDR1 LGHDT, CDR2 YNNKEL (reference sequence). This CDR3 has 11 residues. For the CDR3, the DNA is TGTGCCAGCAGCCTTGGGGTTGAAGCTTTCTTT. Protein sequence: CASSLGVEAFF.

The chain has TRBV29-1 and TRBJ1-1; D uncertain. V was shortened by 7 bases and J by 1 base, with 10 bases between the two germline ends. The CDR3 runs to 12 residues. Per germline, CDR1 SQVTM and CDR2 ANQGSEA. CDR3 amino acids: CSAAPGNTEAFF. The CDR3 DNA reads TGCAGCGCAGCCCCAGGGAACACTGAAGCTTTCTTT.

As for this clone: A read error may account for a junction end that differs from germline. The chain uses TRBV14 and TRBJ1-2; TRBD1 agrees at 8 bases. CDR1 SGHDN and CDR2 FVKESK come from the germline V gene. The CDR3 is 14 residues long. CDR3 nucleotides: TGTGCCAGCACCCAAACAGGGGGTGAGGATGGCTACACCTTC. It yields the protein CASTQTGGEDGYTF.

J is TRBJ2-3 and V is TRBV19; D perhaps matches TRBD1 (6 bases). CDR3 length equals 13 residues. Trimming cost V 5 bases and J 2 bases, with 8 bases left between them. Looked up from germline, CDR1 is LNHDA and CDR2 is SQIVND (reference sequence). Written as DNA, the CDR3 is TGTGCCAGTAGTGGACAGCACACAGATACGCAGTATTTT. Protein: CASSGQHTDTQYF.

This clone was observed once. The rearrangement uses TRBV30 and TRBJ2-7; 9 bases match TRBD2. V lost 4 bases and J lost 11; bases outside the gene matches: 24. The CDR3 contains 17 residues. The V gene's germline CDR1 is GTSNPN and CDR2 SVGIG (reference sequence). CDR3 nucleotides: TGTGCCTGGACCTTAACCCCAGGACTAGCGAGAACAGCTAGGGAGTACTTC. It yields the protein CAWTLTPGLARTAREYF.

The gene calls are TRBV15 and TRBJ1-2; 7 bases agree with TRBD1. Germline V gene lookup returns CDR1 LNHNV and CDR2 YYDKDF (reference sequence). The trim removed 3 bases at V and 5 bases at J, leaving 6 bases unmatched. This CDR3 contains 14 residues. The CDR3 nucleotides are TGTGCCACCAGCAGGAACCGGGACAGTTATGGCTACACCTTC. This codes for CATSRNRDSYGYTF.

V and J are TRBV7-3 and TRBJ1-1; D gene uncertain. Germline CDR1 reads SGHTA; CDR2 reads FQGTGA. The V gene lost 9 bases and the J gene lost 4 bases, with 3 bases spanning the gap. The CDR3 consists of 9 residues. DNA for the CDR3: TGTGCCAGTCCCACTGAAGCTTTCTTT. Its protein product is CASPTEAFF.

The rearrangement joins TRBV4-1 to TRBJ1-1; the match to TRBD1 covers 7 bases. V shed 4 bases, J shed 6 bases, and the junction held 5 bases outside the gene matches. Germline CDR1 reads MGHRA; CDR2 reads YSYEKL. The CDR3 runs to 13 residues. CDR3 in amino acids: CASSPQGRAEAFF. The CDR3 coding sequence is TGCGCCAGCAGCCCACAGGGGAGGGCTGAAGCTTTCTTT.

This clone appeared a few times. The gene calls are TRBV7-2 and TRBJ1-2; D unresolved. Germline CDR1 SGHTA, CDR2 FQGNSA. The germline V and J ends were trimmed by 5 bases and 7 bases, with 14 bases remaining between them. CDR3 size: 13 residues. Here the CDR3 reads CASSPNSFGGYTF. The CDR3 DNA sequence: TGTGCCAGCAGCCCGAATTCTTTTGGTGGCTACACCTTC.

This chain connects TRBV3-1 (or the pseudogene TRBV3-2) to TRBJ1-1; a weak D match, TRBD1 (5 bases). The V end lost 4 bases, the J end lost 1 base, and 10 bases lay between the germline ends. CDR1 LGHDT and CDR2 YNNKEL come from the germline V gene (reference sequence). The CDR3 has 14 amino acids. CDR3 DNA sequence: TGTGCCAGCAGCCCCGCAGGGAAGAACACTGAAGCTTTCTTT. Amino acid sequence: CASSPAGKNTEAFF.

This rearrangement joins TRBV6-4 to TRBJ2-3; no firm D call. V shed 3 bases and J shed 4 bases, with 17 bases lying between them. Germline-derived CDR1 and CDR2 are MRHNA and SNTAGT. This CDR3 has 16 residues. The CDR3 spells CASSEGSASSADTQYF. DNA for the CDR3: TGTGCCAGCAGTGAAGGGTCAGCTTCTTCAGCAGATACGCAGTATTTT.